These 7 T cell receptor beta chains share one sample of origin, sequenced in a study of PD-1 blockade in classical Hodgkin lymphoma. Repertoires were generated with immunoSEQ multiplex PCR, while TCRdb's copy carries only in-frame clones and drops some. The sample holds about 60,000 clones, roughly nine tenths seen once. There was relapse after autologous stem cell transplantation in every patient, and there was variation in brentuximab vedotin exposure. The sequenced sample was peripheral blood mononuclear cells (PBMCs), obtained at baseline. The source of these receptors is a human donor with classical Hodgkin lymphoma.

The J gene is TRBJ2-3, the V gene TRBV30; 9 nucleotides align to TRBD1. CDR1 and CDR2 (germline): GTSNPN, SVGIG (reference sequence). The CDR3 length is 15 residues. The V gene end was trimmed by 4 bases and the J gene end by 1 base; junction bases not matched to a gene: 6. CDR3 sequence reads: CAWKTGTGRTDTQYF. DNA of the CDR3: TGTGCCTGGAAGACCGGGACAGGGCGCACAGATACGCAGTATTTT.

The V and J genes are TRBV6-5 and TRBJ1-2, with D possibly TRBD1 on 6 matching bases. This CDR3 has 14 amino acids. V lost 4 bases to trimming and J lost 5 bases, with 14 bases between them. Germline-derived CDR1 and CDR2 are MNHEY and SVGAGI. This chain's CDR3 is CASSSGQPPYGYTF. CDR3 coding DNA: TGTGCCAGCAGTTCTGGACAGCCTCCGTATGGCTACACCTTC.

The chain is built from TRBV6-1 and TRBJ2-3; D remains unclear. Germline-derived CDR1 and CDR2 are MNHNS and SASEGT. V was cut by 6 bases and J by 0 bases, with 10 bases left in between. CDR3 length equals 14 residues. The CDR3 reads CASRLRWSTDTQYF. CDR3 DNA sequence: TGTGCCAGCAGACTAAGGTGGAGCACAGATACGCAGTATTTT.

The gene calls are TRBV7-9 and TRBJ1-1, with 8 bases identical to TRBD1. V was clipped by 5 bases and J by 1 base; unmatched bases: 15. The length of the CDR3 is 18 residues. Germline loops: CDR1 SEHNR, CDR2 FQNEAQ (reference sequence). The chain's CDR3 is CASSHHPLDRGRNTEAFF. CDR3 coding DNA: TGTGCCAGCAGCCACCACCCCCTCGACAGGGGTCGGAACACTGAAGCTTTCTTT. Looking up the rest from reference TRBV7-9 and TRBJ1-1 gives the full variable domain: DTGVSQNPRHKITKRGQNVTFRCDPISEHNRLYWYRQTLGQGPEFLTYFQNEAQLEKSRLLSDRFSAERPKGSFSTLEIQRTEQGDSAMYLCASSHHPLDRGRNTEAFFGQGTRLTVV.

The V gene is TRBV28, the J gene TRBJ1-1; weak D call: TRBD1 (6 bases). The CDR3 has 20 amino acids. Looked up from germline, CDR1 is MDHEN and CDR2 is SYDVKM. The V end was cut by 3 bases, the J end by 5 bases, with 31 bases between. The CDR3 DNA sequence: TGTGCCAGCAGTTTCCCCCTCCAACTCGCAGGTCGCAGGGGAGATACTGAAGCTTTCTTT. This sequence encodes CASSFPLQLAGRRGDTEAFF.

J is TRBJ1-2 and V is TRBV11-1, with D hard to call. CDR1 and CDR2 (germline): SGHAT, FQDESV (reference sequence). Between the trimmed V and J ends, which lost 5 bases and 8 bases, there was a span of 18 bases. The CDR3 consists of 14 residues. This CDR3 is CASSPSGLRSGYTF. The CDR3 DNA reads TGTGCCAGCAGCCCCTCAGGTCTTCGCTCGGGCTACACCTTC.

The V gene is TRBV28, the J gene TRBJ1-5, with TRBD1 identical over 7 bases. CDR1 and CDR2 from the germline V gene are MDHEN and SYDVKM. The V and J ends lost 3 bases and 6 bases, in that order; junction bases with no gene match: 8. The CDR3 runs to 15 residues. CDR3 in amino acids: CASSFGQGEPQPQHF. The CDR3 DNA reads as TGTGCCAGCAGTTTTGGGCAGGGGGAACCTCAGCCCCAGCATTTT.